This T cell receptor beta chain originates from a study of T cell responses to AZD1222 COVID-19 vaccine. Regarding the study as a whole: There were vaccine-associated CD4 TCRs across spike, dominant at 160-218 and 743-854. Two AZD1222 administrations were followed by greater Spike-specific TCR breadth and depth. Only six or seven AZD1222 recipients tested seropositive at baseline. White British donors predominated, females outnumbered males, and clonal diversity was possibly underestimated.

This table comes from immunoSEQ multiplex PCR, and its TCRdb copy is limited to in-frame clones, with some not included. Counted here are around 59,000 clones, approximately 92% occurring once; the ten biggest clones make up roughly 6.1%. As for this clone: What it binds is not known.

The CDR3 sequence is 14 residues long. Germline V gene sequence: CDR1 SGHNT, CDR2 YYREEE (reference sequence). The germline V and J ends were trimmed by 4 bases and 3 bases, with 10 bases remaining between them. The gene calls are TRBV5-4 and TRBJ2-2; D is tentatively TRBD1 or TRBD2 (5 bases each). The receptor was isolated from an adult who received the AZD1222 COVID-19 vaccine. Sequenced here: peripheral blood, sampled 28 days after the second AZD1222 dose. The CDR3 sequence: CASSPGTHTGELFF. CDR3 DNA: TGTGCCAGCAGCCCCGGGACCCACACCGGGGAGCTGTTTTTT.